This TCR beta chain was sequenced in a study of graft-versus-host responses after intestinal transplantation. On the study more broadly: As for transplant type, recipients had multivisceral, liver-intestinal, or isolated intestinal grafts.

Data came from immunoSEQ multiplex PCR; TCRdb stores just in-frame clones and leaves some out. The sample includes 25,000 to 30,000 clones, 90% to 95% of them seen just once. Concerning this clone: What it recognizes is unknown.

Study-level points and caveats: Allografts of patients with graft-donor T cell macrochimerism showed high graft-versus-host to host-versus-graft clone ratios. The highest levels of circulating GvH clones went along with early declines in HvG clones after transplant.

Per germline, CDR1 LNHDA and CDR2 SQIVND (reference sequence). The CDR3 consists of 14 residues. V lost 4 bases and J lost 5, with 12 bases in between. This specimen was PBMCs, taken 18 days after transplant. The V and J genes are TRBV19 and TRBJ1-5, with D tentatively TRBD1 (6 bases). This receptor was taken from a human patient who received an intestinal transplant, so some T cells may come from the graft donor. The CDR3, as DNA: TGTGCCAGTAGTACCTCAGGGGTGGATCAGCCCCAGCATTTT. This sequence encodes CASSTSGVDQPQHF. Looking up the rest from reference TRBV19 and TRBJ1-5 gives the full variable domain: DGGITQSPKYLFRKEGQNVTLSCEQNLNHDAMYWYRQDPGQGLRLIYYSQIVNDFQKGDIAEGYSVSREKKESFPLTVTSAQKNPTAFYLCASSTSGVDQPQHFGDGTRLSIL.